The subject of this entry is one T cell receptor (beta chain). Authors' processing steps: Estimates of nucleated cell counts were drawn from the amplification of reference gene primers. The protocol was immunoSEQ multiplex PCR, while the TCRdb copy is restricted to in-frame clones and leaves out a portion. Clone size and V and J calls were adopted from that table, with D and trimming inferred from the DNA. This sample has around 94,000 clones, with about 87% found just once. The record originates from a study of blood T cell repertoires in COVID-19. Study details: Whether acute or convalescent, the COVID-19 samples came from the United States, Italy and Spain. T cells, B-cell-depleted T cells, or PBMCs provided the cDNA or gDNA that served as material.

V shed 2 bases and J 6 bases; nucleotides not matched to a gene: 2. The CDR3 is 13 residues long. The germline gives CDR1 SGHNT, CDR2 YENEEA. The clonotype was recovered from a man aged 50 to 60 with active or convalescent COVID-19. The specimen was peripheral blood. V gene TRBV11-3 combines with J gene TRBJ2-3; 7 bases line up with TRBD2. In DNA form, the CDR3 reads TGTGCCAGCAGCTTAACCGGGGGGGATACGCAGTATTTT. It specifies CASSLTGGDTQYF. The full variable domain, completed using reference TRBV11-3 and TRBJ2-3, is EAGVVQSPRYKIIEKKQPVAFWCNPISGHNTLYWYLQNLGQGPELLIRYENEEAVDDSQLPKDRFSAERLKGVDSTLKIQPAELGDSAVYLCASSLTGGDTQYFGPGTRLTVL.